This T cell receptor (beta chain) emerged from a study of naive and memory T cell subsets. Remarks on this clonotype: The antigen is unknown.

CMV status came from CD4+ IFNgamma after overnight CMV lysate stimulation. Findings and caveats of the study: A few larger clonotypes appeared in naive repertoires, especially CD8, possibly memory cells re-expressing CD45RA.

The CDR3 covers 14 residues. The V segment lost 6 bases and the J segment 3 bases; nucleotides outside the gene matches: 3. The beta constant-region primer was an equimolar mix of two oligonucleotides covering TRBC1 and TRBC2. Ligated cDNA was amplified by four rounds of PCR with nested alpha and beta constant-region primers and SP2. Using its own MiXCR run on the UMI-ligation and nested PCR reads, TCRdb lists one record per CDR3 protein. The sample yields about 160,000 distinct CDR3 sequences, roughly 20% seen once. The receptor comes from a human donor in good health. The sequenced material came from naive CD4+ T cells from blood. The rearrangement uses TRBV12-3 or TRBV12-4 and TRBJ2-7; 12 positions match TRBD2. CDR3 coding DNA: TGTGCCAGCAGCCTAGCGGGAGGGTTCTACGAGCAGTACTTC. Residues: CASSLAGGFYEQYF.